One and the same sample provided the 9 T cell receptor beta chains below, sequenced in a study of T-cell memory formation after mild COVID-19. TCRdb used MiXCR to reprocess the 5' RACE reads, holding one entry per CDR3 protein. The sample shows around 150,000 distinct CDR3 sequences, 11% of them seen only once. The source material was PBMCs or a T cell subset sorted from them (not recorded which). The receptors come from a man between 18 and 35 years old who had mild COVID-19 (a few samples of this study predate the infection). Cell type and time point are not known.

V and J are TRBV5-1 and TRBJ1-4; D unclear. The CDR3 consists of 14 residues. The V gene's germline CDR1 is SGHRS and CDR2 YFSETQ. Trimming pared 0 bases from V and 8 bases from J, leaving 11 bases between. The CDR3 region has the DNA TGCGCCAGCAGCTTGGGCGGGAGAGGGGAAAAACTGTTTTTT. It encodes CASSLGGRGEKLFF.

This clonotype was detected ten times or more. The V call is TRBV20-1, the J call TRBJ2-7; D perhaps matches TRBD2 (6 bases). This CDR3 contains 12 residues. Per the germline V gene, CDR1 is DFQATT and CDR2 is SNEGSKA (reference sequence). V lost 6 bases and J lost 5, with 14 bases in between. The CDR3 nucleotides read TGCAGTGCCGGACGGGGGACGAACGAGCAGTACGTC. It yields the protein CSAGRGTNEQYV.

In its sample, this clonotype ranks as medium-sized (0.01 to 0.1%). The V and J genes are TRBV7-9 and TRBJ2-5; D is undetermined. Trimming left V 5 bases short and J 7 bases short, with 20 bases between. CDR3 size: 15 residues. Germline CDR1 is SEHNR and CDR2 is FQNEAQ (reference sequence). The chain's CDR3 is CASSPPWPPVGTQYF. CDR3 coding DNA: TGTGCCAGCAGCCCCCCCTGGCCCCCGGTGGGGACCCAGTACTTC.

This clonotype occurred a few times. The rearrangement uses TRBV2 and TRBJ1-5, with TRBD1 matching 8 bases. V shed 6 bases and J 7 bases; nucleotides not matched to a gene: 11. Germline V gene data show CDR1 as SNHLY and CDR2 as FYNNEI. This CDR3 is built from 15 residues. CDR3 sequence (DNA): TGTGCCAGCAGCGGCGACAGGGGCCCAGGGCAGCCCCAGCATTTT. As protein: CASSGDRGPGQPQHF.

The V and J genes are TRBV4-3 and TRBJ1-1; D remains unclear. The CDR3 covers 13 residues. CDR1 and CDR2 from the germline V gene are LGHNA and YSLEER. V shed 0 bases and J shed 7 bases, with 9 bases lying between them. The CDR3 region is CASSQDYGSEAFF. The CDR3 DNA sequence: TGCGCCAGCAGCCAAGATTATGGCAGTGAAGCTTTCTTT.

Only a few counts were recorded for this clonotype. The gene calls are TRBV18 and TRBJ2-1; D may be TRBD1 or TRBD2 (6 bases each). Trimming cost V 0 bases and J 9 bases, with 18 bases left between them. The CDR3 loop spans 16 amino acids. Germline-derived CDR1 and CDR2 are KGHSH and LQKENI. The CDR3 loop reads CASSPPAPGEVGEQFF. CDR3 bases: TGTGCCAGCTCACCACCGGCTCCAGGGGAGGTTGGTGAGCAGTTCTTC.

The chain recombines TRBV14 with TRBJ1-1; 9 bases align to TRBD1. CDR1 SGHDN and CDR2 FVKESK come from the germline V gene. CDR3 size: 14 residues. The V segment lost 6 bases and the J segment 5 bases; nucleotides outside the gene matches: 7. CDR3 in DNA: TGTGCCAGCAGTCGGGACAGGGTGGATACTGAAGCTTTCTTT. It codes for CASSRDRVDTEAFF. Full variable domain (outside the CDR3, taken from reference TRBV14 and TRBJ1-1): EAGVTQFPSHSVIEKGQTVTLRCDPISGHDNLYWYRRVMGKEIKFLLHFVKESKQDESGMPNNRFLAERTGGTYSTLKVQPAELEDSGVYFCASSRDRVDTEAFFGQGTRLTVV.

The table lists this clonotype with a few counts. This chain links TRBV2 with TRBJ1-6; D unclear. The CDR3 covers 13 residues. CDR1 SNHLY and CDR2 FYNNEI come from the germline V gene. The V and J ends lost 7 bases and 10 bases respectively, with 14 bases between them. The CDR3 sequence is CASNKEKGSPLHF. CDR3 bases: TGTGCCAGCAATAAGGAGAAGGGATCACCCCTCCACTTT.

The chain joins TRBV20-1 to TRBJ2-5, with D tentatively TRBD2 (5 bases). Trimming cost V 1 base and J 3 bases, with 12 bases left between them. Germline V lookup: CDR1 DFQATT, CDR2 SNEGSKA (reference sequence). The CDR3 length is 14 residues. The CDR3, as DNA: TGCAGTGCTAGAGGCATCGACGGGGAAGAGACCCAGTACTTC. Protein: CSARGIDGEETQYF.